This TCR beta chain appears in the sequencing data of a study of T cells after somatic rescue of genetic block (dated by TCRdb to between 2020 and 2021). Regarding the complete study: What the study looked at was long-term robustness, specifically in a T-cell system that came about through somatic rescue of a genetic block in T-cell development.

The library was generated by the immunoSEQ multiplex PCR assay. As stored in TCRdb, this immuneACCESS dataset retains in-frame rearrangements with V and J assigned. A fraction of the clones does not appear; measured against another copy, unresolved V genes explain less than half of the discrepancy, and the remainder lacks a known reason. The sample table contains some 15,000 clones; only one count was recorded for about 70% of them. Roughly 30% of the sample goes to the ten largest clones. Trimming takes 2 bases off V and 6 bases off J; junction bases not matched to a gene: 2. In the germline V gene, CDR1 corresponds to SGHDT and CDR2 to YYEEEE. The CDR3 has 15 amino acids, counting the end cysteine and phenylalanine. The CDR3 DNA has 45 bases and is translated from base 1. Turning to this clone: Its antigen remains unidentified. No clone much larger than this one lies a single base away; base qualities are absent.

The sequencing input was peripheral blood mononuclear cells (PBMCs). The TCR sequence derives from a man aged 18 to 30. This sequence uses TRBV5-6 and TRBJ1-4; the central 12 bases match TRBD1. The CDR3 has the sequence CASSLRDRGHEKLFF. The base sequence is TGTGCCAGCAGCTTACGGGACAGGGGGCATGAAAAACTGTTTTTT.